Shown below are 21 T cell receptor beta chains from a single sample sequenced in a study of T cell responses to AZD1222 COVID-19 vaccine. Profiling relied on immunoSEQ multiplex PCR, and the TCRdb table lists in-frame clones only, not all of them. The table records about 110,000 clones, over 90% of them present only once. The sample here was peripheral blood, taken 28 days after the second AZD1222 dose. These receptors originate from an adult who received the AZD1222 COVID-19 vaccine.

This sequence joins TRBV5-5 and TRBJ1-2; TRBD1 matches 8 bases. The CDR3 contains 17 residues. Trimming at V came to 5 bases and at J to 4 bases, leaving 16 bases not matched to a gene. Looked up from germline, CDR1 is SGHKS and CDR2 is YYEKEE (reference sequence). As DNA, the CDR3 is TGTGCCAGCAGGGCAGCTTTAAACAGGGGGGTCACCTATGGCTACACCTTC. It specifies CASRAALNRGVTYGYTF.

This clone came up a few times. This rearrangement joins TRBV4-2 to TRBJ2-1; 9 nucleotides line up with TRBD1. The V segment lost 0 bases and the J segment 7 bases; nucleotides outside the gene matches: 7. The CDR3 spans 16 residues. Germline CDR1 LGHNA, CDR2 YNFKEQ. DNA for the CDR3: TGTGCCAGCAGCCAAGATGGGGGGACAGGGTTTAATGAGCAGTTCTTC. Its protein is CASSQDGGTGFNEQFF.

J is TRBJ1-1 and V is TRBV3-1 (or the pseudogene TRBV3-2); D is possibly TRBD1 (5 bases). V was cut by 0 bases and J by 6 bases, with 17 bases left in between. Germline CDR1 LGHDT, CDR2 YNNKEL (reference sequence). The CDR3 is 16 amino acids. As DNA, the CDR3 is TGTGCCAGCAGCCAAGATTTTTTCGGACTGGGGGCTGAAGCTTTCTTT. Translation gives CASSQDFFGLGAEAFF.

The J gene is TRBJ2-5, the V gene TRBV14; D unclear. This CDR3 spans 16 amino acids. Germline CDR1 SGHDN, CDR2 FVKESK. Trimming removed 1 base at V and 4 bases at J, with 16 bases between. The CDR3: CASSQGFGQRVETQYF. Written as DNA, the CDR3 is TGTGCCAGCAGCCAAGGATTCGGTCAGCGAGTAGAGACCCAGTACTTC. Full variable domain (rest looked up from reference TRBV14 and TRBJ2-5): EAGVTQFPSHSVIEKGQTVTLRCDPISGHDNLYWYRRVMGKEIKFLLHFVKESKQDESGMPNNRFLAERTGGTYSTLKVQPAELEDSGVYFCASSQGFGQRVETQYFGPGTRLLVL.

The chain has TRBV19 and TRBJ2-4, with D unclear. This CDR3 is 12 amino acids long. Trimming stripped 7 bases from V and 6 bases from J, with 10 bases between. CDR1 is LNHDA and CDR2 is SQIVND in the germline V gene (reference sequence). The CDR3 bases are TGTGCCAGTACCATGGCAGGAAACATTCAGTACTTC. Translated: CASTMAGNIQYF.

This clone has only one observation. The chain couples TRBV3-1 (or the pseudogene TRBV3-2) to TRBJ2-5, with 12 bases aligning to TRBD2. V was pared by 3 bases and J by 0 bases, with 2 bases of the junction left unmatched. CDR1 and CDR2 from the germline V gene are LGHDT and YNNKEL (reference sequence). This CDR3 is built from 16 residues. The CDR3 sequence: CASSQGLAGYQETQYF. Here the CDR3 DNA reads TGTGCCAGCAGCCAGGGACTAGCGGGCTACCAAGAGACCCAGTACTTC.

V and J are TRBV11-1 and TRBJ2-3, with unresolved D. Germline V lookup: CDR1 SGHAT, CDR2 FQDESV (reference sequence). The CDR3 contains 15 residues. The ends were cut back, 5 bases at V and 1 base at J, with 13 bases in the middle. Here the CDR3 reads CASSLSSRGTDTQYF. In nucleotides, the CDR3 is TGTGCCAGCAGCCTGTCGTCTCGGGGCACAGATACGCAGTATTTT.

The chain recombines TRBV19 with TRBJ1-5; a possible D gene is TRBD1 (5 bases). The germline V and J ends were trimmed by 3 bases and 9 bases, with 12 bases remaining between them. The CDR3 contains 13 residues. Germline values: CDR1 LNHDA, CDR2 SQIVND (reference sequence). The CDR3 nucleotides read TGTGCCAGTAGTATCGGGACCGCGTGGCCCCAGCATTTT. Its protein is CASSIGTAWPQHF.

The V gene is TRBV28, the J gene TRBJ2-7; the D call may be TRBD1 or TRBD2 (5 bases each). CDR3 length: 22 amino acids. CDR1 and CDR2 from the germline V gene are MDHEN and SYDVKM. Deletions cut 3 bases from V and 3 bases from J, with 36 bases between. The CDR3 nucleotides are TGTGCCAGCAGTTTCGGTTTTGTTCCGGGACGGCCCCCCATTGCTCCATTCTACGAGCAGTACTTC. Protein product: CASSFGFVPGRPPIAPFYEQYF.

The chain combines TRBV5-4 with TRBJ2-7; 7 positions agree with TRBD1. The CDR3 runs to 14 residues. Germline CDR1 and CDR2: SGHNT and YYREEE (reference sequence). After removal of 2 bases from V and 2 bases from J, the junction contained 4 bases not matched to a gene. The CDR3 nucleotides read TGTGCCAGCAGCTTACCGGGACAGCCCTACGAGCAGTACTTC. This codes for CASSLPGQPYEQYF.

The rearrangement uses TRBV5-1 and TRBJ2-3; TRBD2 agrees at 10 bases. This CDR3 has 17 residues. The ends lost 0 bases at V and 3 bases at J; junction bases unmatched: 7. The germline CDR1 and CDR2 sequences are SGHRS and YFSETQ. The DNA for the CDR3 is TGCGCCAGCAGCTTGGGAGCGGGAGGGTTTACGACAGATACGCAGTATTTT. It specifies CASSLGAGGFTTDTQYF.

This CDR3 reads CASSLGGRSFAGYTEAFF. The CDR3 DNA reads TGTGCCAGCTCACTGGGAGGGAGGAGCTTCGCCGGGTACACTGAAGCTTTCTTT. This rearrangement joins TRBV18 to TRBJ1-1; no definite D call. Germline V gene lookup returns CDR1 KGHSH and CDR2 LQKENI. The CDR3 is 18 residues long. V was cut by 4 bases and J by 3 bases, with 24 bases left in between.

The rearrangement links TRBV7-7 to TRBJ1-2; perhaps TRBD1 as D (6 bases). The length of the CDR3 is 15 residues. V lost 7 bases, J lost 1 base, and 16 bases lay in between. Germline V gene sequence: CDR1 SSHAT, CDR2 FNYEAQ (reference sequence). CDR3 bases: TGTGCCAGCACGCCCTTAGGGGGGAATAACTATGGCTACACCTTC. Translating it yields CASTPLGGNNYGYTF. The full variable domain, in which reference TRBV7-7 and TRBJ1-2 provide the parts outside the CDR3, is GAGVSQSPRYKVTKRGQDVTLRCDPISSHATLYWYQQALGQGPEFLTYFNYEAQPDKSGLPSDRFSAERPEGSISTLTIQRTEQRDSAMYRCASTPLGGNNYGYTFGSGTRLTVV.

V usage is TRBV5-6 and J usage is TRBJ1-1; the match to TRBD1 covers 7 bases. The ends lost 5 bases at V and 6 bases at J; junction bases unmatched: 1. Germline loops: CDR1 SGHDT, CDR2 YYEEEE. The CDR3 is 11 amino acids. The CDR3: CASRRGPEAFF. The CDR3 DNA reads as TGTGCCAGCAGGAGGGGGCCTGAAGCTTTCTTT.

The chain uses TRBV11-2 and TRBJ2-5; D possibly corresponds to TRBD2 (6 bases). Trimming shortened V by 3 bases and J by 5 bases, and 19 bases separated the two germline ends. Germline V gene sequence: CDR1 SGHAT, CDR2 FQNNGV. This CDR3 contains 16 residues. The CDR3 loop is CASSFGDQGSGETQYF. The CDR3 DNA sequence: TGTGCCAGCAGCTTTGGTGACCAGGGAAGCGGGGAGACCCAGTACTTC. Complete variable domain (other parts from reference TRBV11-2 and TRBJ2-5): EAGVAQSPRYKIIEKRQSVAFWCNPISGHATLYWYQQILGQGPKLLIQFQNNGVVDDSQLPKDRFSAERLKGVDSTLKIQPAKLEDSAVYLCASSFGDQGSGETQYFGPGTRLLVL.

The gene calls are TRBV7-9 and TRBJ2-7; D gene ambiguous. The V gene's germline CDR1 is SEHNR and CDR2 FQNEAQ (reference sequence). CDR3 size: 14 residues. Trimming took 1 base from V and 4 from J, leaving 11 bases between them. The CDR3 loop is CASSLEVDTYEQYF. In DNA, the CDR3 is TGTGCCAGCAGCTTAGAAGTGGATACGTACGAGCAGTACTTC.

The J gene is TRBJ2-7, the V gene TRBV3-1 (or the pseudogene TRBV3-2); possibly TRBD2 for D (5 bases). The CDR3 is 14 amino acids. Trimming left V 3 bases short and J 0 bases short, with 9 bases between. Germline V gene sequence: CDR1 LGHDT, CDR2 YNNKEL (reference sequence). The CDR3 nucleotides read TGTGCCAGCAGCCATGCCAGCGGCTCCTACGAGCAGTACTTC. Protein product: CASSHASGSYEQYF.

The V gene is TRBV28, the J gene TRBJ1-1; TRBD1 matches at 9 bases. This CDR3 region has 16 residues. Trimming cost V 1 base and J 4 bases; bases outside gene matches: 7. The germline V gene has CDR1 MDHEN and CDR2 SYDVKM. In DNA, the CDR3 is TGTGCCAGCAGTTTATTTTCACAGGGGGCCATCACTGAAGCTTTCTTT. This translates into CASSLFSQGAITEAFF.

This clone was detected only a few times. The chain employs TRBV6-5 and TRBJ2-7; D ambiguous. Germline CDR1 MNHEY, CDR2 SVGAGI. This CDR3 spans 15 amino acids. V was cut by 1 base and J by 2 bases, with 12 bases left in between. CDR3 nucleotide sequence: TGTGCCAGCAGTTACTTAGGTCCAACTACCTACGAGCAGTACTTC. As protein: CASSYLGPTTYEQYF.

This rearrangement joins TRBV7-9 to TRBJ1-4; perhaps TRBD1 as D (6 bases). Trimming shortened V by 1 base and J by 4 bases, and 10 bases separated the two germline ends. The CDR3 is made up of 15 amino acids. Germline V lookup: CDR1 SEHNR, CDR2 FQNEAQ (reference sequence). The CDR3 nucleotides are TGTGCCAGCAGCTTAGGAGGGGGGTTTAATGAAAAACTGTTTTTT. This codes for CASSLGGGFNEKLFF.

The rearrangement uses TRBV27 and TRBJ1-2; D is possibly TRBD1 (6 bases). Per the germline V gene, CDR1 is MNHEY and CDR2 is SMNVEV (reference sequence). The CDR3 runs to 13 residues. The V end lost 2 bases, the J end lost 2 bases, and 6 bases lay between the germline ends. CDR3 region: CASSLQGNYGYTF. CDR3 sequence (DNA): TGTGCCAGCAGTTTACAGGGGAACTATGGCTACACCTTC.